This T cell receptor (beta chain) was obtained from a study of T cell changes during pregnancy in multiple sclerosis. The assay was immunoSEQ multiplex PCR, and TCRdb's table has in-frame clones only and misses some. This table holds 29,000 or so clones, approximately 94% found once. The count of this clone is one. Germline V CDR1 and CDR2: MNHEY, SVGAGI. This CDR3 spans 15 amino acids. Germline trimming cut 6 bases from V and 8 bases from J; bases unmatched to any gene: 12. The clonotype comes from a female donor with multiple sclerosis, enrolled in a pregnancy study. The J gene is TRBJ1-4, the V gene TRBV6-5; 7 nucleotides agree with TRBD1. Sequences were derived from CD8+ T cells from peripheral blood mononuclear cells, sampled before pregnancy. The CDR3 region is CASRRGTGVSEKLFF. The CDR3 DNA follows: TGTGCCAGCAGACGAGGAACAGGGGTGAGCGAAAAACTGTTTTTT.